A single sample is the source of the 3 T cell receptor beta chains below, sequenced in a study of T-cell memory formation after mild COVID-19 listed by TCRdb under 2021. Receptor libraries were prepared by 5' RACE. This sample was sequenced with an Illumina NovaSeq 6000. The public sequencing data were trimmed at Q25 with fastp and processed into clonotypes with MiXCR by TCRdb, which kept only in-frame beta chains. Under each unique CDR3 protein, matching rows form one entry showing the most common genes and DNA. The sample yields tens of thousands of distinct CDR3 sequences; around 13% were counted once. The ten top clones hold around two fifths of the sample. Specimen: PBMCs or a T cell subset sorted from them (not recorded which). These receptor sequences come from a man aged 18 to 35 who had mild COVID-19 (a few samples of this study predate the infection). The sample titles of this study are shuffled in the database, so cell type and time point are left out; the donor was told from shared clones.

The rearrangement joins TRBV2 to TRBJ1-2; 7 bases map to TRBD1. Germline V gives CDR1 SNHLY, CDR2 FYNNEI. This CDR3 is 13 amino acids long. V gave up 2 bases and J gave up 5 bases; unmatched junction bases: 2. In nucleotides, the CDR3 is TGTGCCAGCAGTGAACGGACAGGATATGGCTACACCTTC. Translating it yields CASSERTGYGYTF.

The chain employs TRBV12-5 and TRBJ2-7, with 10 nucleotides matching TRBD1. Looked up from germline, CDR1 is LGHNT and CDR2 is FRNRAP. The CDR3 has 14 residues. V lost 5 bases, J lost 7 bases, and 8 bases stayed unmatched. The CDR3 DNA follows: TGTGCTAGTGGTCCCGGGACAGGGGTCATAGAGCAGTACTTC. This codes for CASGPGTGVIEQYF. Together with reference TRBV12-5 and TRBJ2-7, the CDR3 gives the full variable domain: DARVTQTPRHKVTEMGQEVTMRCQPILGHNTVFWYRQTMMQGLELLAYFRNRAPLDDSGMPKDRFSAEMPDATLATLKIQPSEPRDSAVYFCASGPGTGVIEQYFGPGTRLTVT.

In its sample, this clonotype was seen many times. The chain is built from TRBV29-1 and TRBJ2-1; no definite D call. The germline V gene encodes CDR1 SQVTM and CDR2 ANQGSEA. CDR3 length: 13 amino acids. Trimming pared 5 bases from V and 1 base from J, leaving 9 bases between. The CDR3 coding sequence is TGCAGCGTTTTCCCGGAGTCCTACAATGAGCAGTTCTTC. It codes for CSVFPESYNEQFF.